This T cell receptor beta chain was captured by sequencing in a study of shared clonotypes between healthy human individuals. Study summary: The composition of the donors was a couple of women and three men aged 18 to 49. General study results and limits: About 5% of naive CD4 clonotypes were shared across a few donors. Richness estimates generally favored naive over memory subsets. In having few donors, the study represented limited genetic and exposure-history diversity.

The CDR3 consists of 15 residues. The germline V gene encodes CDR1 MDHEN and CDR2 SYDVKM. V gave up 7 bases and J gave up 6 bases; unmatched junction bases: 10. Assay: immunoSEQ multiplex PCR; the TCRdb copy retains only in-frame clones and omits some. The sample yields over a million clones, more than 95% seen once. Concerning this clone: Its antigen is as yet unknown.

The rearrangement uses TRBV28 and TRBJ1-1; 11 positions agree with TRBD1. The sequence was collected from a man aged 25-40 years in good health. What was sequenced was naive CD4+ T cells sorted from blood. Indicated subset: CD45RA+ positively selected. The CDR3 spells CASIRTGGAKAEAFF. The CDR3 DNA sequence: TGTGCCAGCATCCGGACAGGGGGCGCGAAGGCTGAAGCTTTCTTT.